The sequence of this T cell receptor (beta chain) was determined in a study of T cell changes during pregnancy in multiple sclerosis. The V gene lost 7 bases and the J gene lost 6 bases, with 18 bases spanning the gap. This CDR3 spans 14 amino acids. CDR1 and CDR2 from the germline V gene are MNHNY and SVGAGI (reference sequence). Profiled with immunoSEQ multiplex PCR; TCRdb holds only in-frame clones, not every one. The sample has some 49,000 clones, 91% seen once. The TCR originated in a female donor with multiple sclerosis, enrolled in a pregnancy study. The sample here was CD8+ T cells from peripheral blood mononuclear cells, taken in the second trimester of pregnancy. This rearrangement joins TRBV6-6 to TRBJ1-2, with D possibly being TRBD1 (6 bases). CDR3: CASNPGGGGDGYTF. CDR3 sequence (DNA): TGTGCCAGCAATCCCGGAGGGGGGGGAGATGGCTACACCTTC.